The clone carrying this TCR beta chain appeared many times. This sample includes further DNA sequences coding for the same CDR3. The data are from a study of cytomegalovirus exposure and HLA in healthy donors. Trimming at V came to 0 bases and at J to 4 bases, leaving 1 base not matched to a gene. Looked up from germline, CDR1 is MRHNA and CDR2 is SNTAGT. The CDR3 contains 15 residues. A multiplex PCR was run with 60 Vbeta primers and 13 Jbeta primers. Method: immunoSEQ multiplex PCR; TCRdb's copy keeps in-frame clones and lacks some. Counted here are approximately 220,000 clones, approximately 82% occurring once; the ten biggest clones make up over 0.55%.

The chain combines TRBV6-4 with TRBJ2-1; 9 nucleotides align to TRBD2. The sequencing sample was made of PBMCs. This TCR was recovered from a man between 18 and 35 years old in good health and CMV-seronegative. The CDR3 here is CASSDSSGSYNEQFF. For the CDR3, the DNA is TGTGCCAGCAGTGACTCTAGCGGGAGTTACAATGAGCAGTTCTTC.